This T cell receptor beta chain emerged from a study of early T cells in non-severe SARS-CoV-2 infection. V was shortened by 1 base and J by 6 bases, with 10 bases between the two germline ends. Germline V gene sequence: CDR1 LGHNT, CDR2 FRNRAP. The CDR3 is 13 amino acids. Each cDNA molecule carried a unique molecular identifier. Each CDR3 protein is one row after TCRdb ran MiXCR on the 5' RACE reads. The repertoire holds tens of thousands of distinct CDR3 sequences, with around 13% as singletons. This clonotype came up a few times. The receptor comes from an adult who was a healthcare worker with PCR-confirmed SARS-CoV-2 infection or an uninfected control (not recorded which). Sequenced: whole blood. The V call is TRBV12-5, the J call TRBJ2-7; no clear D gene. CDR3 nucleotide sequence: TGTGCTAGTGGTTTGGCCAACCTAGGCGAGCAGTACTTC. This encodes CASGLANLGEQYF.